This T cell receptor (beta chain) was retrieved from a study of T cell therapy after organ transplantation. Study-wide background: T cells were expanded about two weeks with 30 CMV class I/II epitopes. Across 2 to 6 intravenous infusions, patients got a median of 1.92 x 10^8 CMV-specific T cells.

Only in-frame clones appear in the TCRdb table, and some are missing; sequencing was by immunoSEQ multiplex PCR. The repertoire includes about 18,000 clones, around 82% of them detected once, and 7% to 10% sits in the top ten. Germline V gene sequence: CDR1 LNHNV, CDR2 YYDKDF (reference sequence). The CDR3 has 14 amino acids. Between the trimmed V and J ends, which lost 0 bases and 5 bases, there was a span of 8 bases. As to this clone: The target antigen is unknown.

Time point denoted: 4-8 weeks after completion of therapy. The material sequenced was CD8+ T cells from blood, taken after autologous CMV-specific T cell therapy. This sequence originates from a human patient who had received a solid organ transplant and had CMV disease. Part of the T cell pool may stem from the graft donor. The genes are TRBV15 and TRBJ2-1; no clear D gene. Written as DNA, the CDR3 is TGTGCCACCAGCAGAGACCTGCGAGACAATGAGCAGTTCTTC. This gives the protein CATSRDLRDNEQFF.